The 10 T cell receptor beta chains given below trace back to one sample, sequenced in a study of long-term antiretroviral therapy in people with HIV. The libraries were made with immunoSEQ v3.0 at survey level. Profiled with immunoSEQ multiplex PCR; TCRdb holds only in-frame clones, not every one. The table lists 22,000 or so clones, less than 85% of them singletons. The sequencing here drew on unsorted PBMCs, taken 0.5 years before starting antiretroviral therapy. The receptors stem from a man aged 40-49 years with HIV.

The chain has TRBV28 and TRBJ1-2; D ambiguous. The V gene lost 6 bases and the J gene lost 2 bases, with 13 bases spanning the gap. The CDR3 is 14 residues long. Germline V gives CDR1 MDHEN, CDR2 SYDVKM. The DNA for the CDR3 is TGTGCCAGCAGCCAACGGGCGCTGAACTATGGCTACACCTTC. Its translation is CASSQRALNYGYTF.

This clone has just one count. A junction end diverges from the germline sequence, so it may reflect a read error. This sequence joins TRBV7-7 and TRBJ2-5; maybe TRBD2 (6 bases). The CDR3 is 15 amino acids. CDR1 is SSHAT and CDR2 is FNYEAQ in the germline V gene (reference sequence). The CDR3 is CASSADSGGQETQYF. CDR3 bases: TGTGCTAGCAGCGCGGACTCCGGGGGACAAGAGACCCAGTACTTC.

The rearrangement uses TRBV4-2 and TRBJ2-5, with 11 positions matching TRBD2. The CDR3 length is 16 residues. V was pared by 0 bases and J by 5 bases, with 5 bases of the junction left unmatched. Germline V gives CDR1 LGHNA, CDR2 YNFKEQ. The CDR3 nucleotides are TGTGCCAGCAGCCAAGACTTGACTAGCGGGGTGGAGACCCAGTACTTC. Encoded protein: CASSQDLTSGVETQYF.

The V and J genes are TRBV7-2 and TRBJ1-4; D is uncertain. CDR1 SGHTA and CDR2 FQGNSA come from the germline V gene. The CDR3 is 15 residues long. V was pared by 3 bases and J by 0 bases, with 8 bases between. The CDR3 region has the DNA TGTGCCAGCAGCTTCGGCAGCACAACTAATGAAAAACTGTTTTTT. This sequence encodes CASSFGSTTNEKLFF.

About this clone: One end of the junction varies from germline; a read error may be responsible. The chain couples TRBV7-7 to TRBJ2-5, with TRBD2 matching 7 bases. The germline V gene encodes CDR1 SSHAT and CDR2 FNYEAQ (reference sequence). This CDR3 has 17 amino acids. CDR3 in amino acids: CASSSWSRDYDEETQYF. CDR3 in DNA: TGTGCTAGCAGCTCATGGTCCCGGGACTACGACGAAGAGACCCAGTACTTC.

J is TRBJ2-7 and V is TRBV15; 7 positions agree with TRBD2. J gave up 2 bases and V 3 bases, and 10 bases lay outside the gene matches. The CDR3 contains 16 residues. Germline V lookup: CDR1 LNHNV, CDR2 YYDKDF (reference sequence). CDR3: CATSSGILGGAYEQYF. As DNA, the CDR3 is TGTGCCACCAGCAGTGGGATTCTTGGGGGGGCCTACGAGCAGTACTTC. Complete variable domain (other parts from reference TRBV15 and TRBJ2-7): DAMVIQNPRYQVTQFGKPVTLSCSQTLNHNVMYWYQQKSSQAPKLLFHYYDKDFNNEADTPDNFQSRRPNTSFCFLDIRSPGLGDTAMYLCATSSGILGGAYEQYFGPGTRLTVT.

The chain couples TRBV5-1 to TRBJ2-1; D is perhaps TRBD1 or TRBD2 (5 bases each). CDR3 length: 12 amino acids. The ends were cut back, 1 base at V and 9 bases at J, with 8 bases in the middle. Germline V gene data show CDR1 as SGHRS and CDR2 as YFSETQ. The CDR3 DNA is TGCGCCAGCAGCTTGACGGGGCCTGAGCAGTTCTTC. As protein: CASSLTGPEQFF. Variable domain in full (rest from reference TRBV5-1 and TRBJ2-1): KAGVTQTPRYLIKTRGQQVTLSCSPISGHRSVSWYQQTPGQGLQFLFEYFSETQRNKGNFPGRFSGRQFSNSRSEMNVSTLELGDSALYLCASSLTGPEQFFGPGTRLTVL.

This CDR3 reads CASSYSTVGNYGYTF. For the CDR3, the DNA is TGTGCCAGCAGTTACTCGACGGTGGGTAACTATGGCTACACCTTC. The chain employs TRBV6-5 and TRBJ1-2; D not resolved. Germline V gene data show CDR1 as MNHEY and CDR2 as SVGAGI. The CDR3 length is 15 residues. Trimming shortened V by 0 bases and J by 1 base, and 9 bases separated the two germline ends.

This clone was seen a few times. The DNA of the CDR3 is TGTGCCAGCAGCCAGCAGGCGAACACTGAAGCTTTCTTT. Translated: CASSQQANTEAFF. The V and J genes are TRBV7-3 and TRBJ1-1; D is ambiguous. The CDR3 length is 13 residues. CDR1 is SGHTA and CDR2 is FQGTGA in the germline V gene. V gave up 5 bases and J gave up 1 base, with 8 bases separating them. The complete variable domain, with remaining parts taken from reference TRBV7-3 and TRBJ1-1, reads GAGVSQTPSNKVTEKGKYVELRCDPISGHTALYWYRQSLGQGPEFLIYFQGTGAADDSGLPNDRFFAVRPEGSVSTLKIQRTERGDSAVYLCASSQQANTEAFFGQGTRLTVV.

V is TRBV19 and J is TRBJ2-7; tentative D call: TRBD2 (6 bases). The germline CDR1 and CDR2 sequences are LNHDA and SQIVND (reference sequence). V was pared by 3 bases and J by 3 bases, with 24 bases between. This CDR3 region has 18 residues. The CDR3 bases are TGTGCCAGTAGTATCCGTGGGGACTCGGAAGGGATGAACTACGAGCAGTACTTC. It codes for CASSIRGDSEGMNYEQYF. Using reference TRBV19 and TRBJ2-7 for the parts outside the CDR3, the full variable domain is DGGITQSPKYLFRKEGQNVTLSCEQNLNHDAMYWYRQDPGQGLRLIYYSQIVNDFQKGDIAEGYSVSREKKESFPLTVTSAQKNPTAFYLCASSIRGDSEGMNYEQYFGPGTRLTVT.